Presented here are 22 T cell receptor beta chains from one specimen sequenced in a study of T-cell reconstitution after alpha-beta-depleted transplantation in children. Researchers prepared the TCRbeta library using unique molecular identifiers, the study reports. A single record per CDR3 protein comes from TCRdb applying MiXCR to the PCR reads. The repertoire holds 330,000 or so distinct CDR3 sequences, with about a tenth as singletons. The input for sequencing was PBMCs, taken before TCRalphabeta/CD19-depleted stem cell transplant. These receptors all stem from a boy younger than two with acute myeloid leukemia, due to receive a stem cell transplant.

The chain combines TRBV4-3 with TRBJ2-3, with a weak D call TRBD2 (6 bases). In germline, CDR1 is LGHNA, CDR2 YSLEER. This CDR3 is 18 amino acids long. V lost 2 bases and J lost 0, with 18 bases in between. CDR3 loop: CASSQSPPRAGSTDTQYF. CDR3 nucleotides: TGCGCCAGCAGCCAATCCCCCCCTCGAGCGGGTAGCACAGATACGCAGTATTTT.

This clonotype has a handful of counts. The chain carries TRBV3-1 and TRBJ2-3; D uncertain. Trimming removed 0 bases from V and 6 bases from J, with 7 bases in between. The CDR3 loop spans 13 amino acids. Germline V gives CDR1 LGHDT, CDR2 YNNKEL (reference sequence). The CDR3 sequence: CASSQEGWDTQYF. CDR3 bases: TGTGCCAGCAGCCAAGAGGGGTGGGATACGCAGTATTTT.

This clonotype was recorded many times. V gene TRBV5-1 combines with J gene TRBJ2-5; a weak D match, TRBD2 (6 bases). Germline CDR1 reads SGHRS; CDR2 reads YFSETQ. The CDR3 has 13 residues. Trimming shortened V by 5 bases and J by 2 bases, and 10 bases separated the two germline ends. CDR3 DNA: TGCGCCAGCAGATCGACTAGTCAAGAGACCCAGTACTTC. It yields the protein CASRSTSQETQYF. The whole variable domain, remainder taken from reference TRBV5-1 and TRBJ2-5, is KAGVTQTPRYLIKTRGQQVTLSCSPISGHRSVSWYQQTPGQGLQFLFEYFSETQRNKGNFPGRFSGRQFSNSRSEMNVSTLELGDSALYLCASRSTSQETQYFGPGTRLLVL.

This clonotype was counted a few times. The chain has TRBV7-9 and TRBJ1-2; 11 bases line up with TRBD1. This CDR3 has 16 residues. V dropped 5 bases and J dropped 4; count of bases not matched to a gene: 9. The germline V gene has CDR1 SEHNR and CDR2 FQNEAQ (reference sequence). CDR3 loop: CASSQNDGQGAYGYTF. The CDR3 region has the DNA TGTGCCAGCAGCCAAAACGACGGACAGGGGGCCTATGGCTACACCTTC.

Many counts were recorded for this clonotype. This chain uses TRBV2 with TRBJ1-5; D call uncertain. Per the germline V gene, CDR1 is SNHLY and CDR2 is FYNNEI. V was cut by 6 bases and J by 4 bases, with 7 bases left in between. CDR3 size: 12 residues. CDR3 sequence: CASRPTNQPQHF. In DNA, the CDR3 is TGTGCCAGCAGACCCACGAATCAGCCCCAGCATTTT.

This clonotype appeared many times. V is TRBV20-1 and J is TRBJ2-7; maybe TRBD1 (5 bases). Per the germline V gene, CDR1 is DFQATT and CDR2 is SNEGSKA (reference sequence). V lost 7 bases and J lost 2, with 12 bases in between. The CDR3 spans 12 residues. CDR3 amino acids: CSVPQGPYEQYF. The CDR3, as DNA: TGCAGTGTCCCGCAGGGCCCCTACGAGCAGTACTTC.

This clonotype was counted at least ten times. V usage is TRBV12-3 or TRBV12-4 and J usage is TRBJ2-7; TRBD1 is a possible D gene (6 bases). The V and J ends lost 5 bases and 9 bases respectively, with 11 bases between them. The CDR3 length is 11 residues. CDR3 in DNA: TGTGCCAGCAGTAACTTACAGGGGCAGTACTTC. Residues: CASSNLQGQYF.

The sample holds many counts of this clonotype. The chain uses TRBV4-3 and TRBJ1-1; a possible D gene is TRBD1 (5 bases). V dropped 0 bases and J dropped 7 bases, with 21 bases sitting between them. Germline V CDR1 and CDR2: LGHNA, YSLEER. There are 17 residues in the CDR3. The CDR3 is CASSQELEFVGGGEAFF. The DNA of the CDR3 is TGCGCCAGCAGCCAAGAGTTGGAATTTGTCGGCGGGGGTGAAGCTTTCTTT.

This clonotype was detected only a few times. This chain uses TRBV20-1 with TRBJ1-5, with 8 positions matching TRBD1. The germline gives CDR1 DFQATT, CDR2 SNEGSKA (reference sequence). The length of the CDR3 is 14 residues. Losses at the gene ends were 4 bases for V and 0 bases for J; bases not matched to a gene: 2. The CDR3 sequence is CSATGQDSNQPQHF. The CDR3 DNA follows: TGCAGTGCTACGGGACAGGATAGCAATCAGCCCCAGCATTTT.

Ten or more counts support this clonotype. The chain joins TRBV12-3 or TRBV12-4 to TRBJ2-2; 7 positions agree with TRBD2. This CDR3 has 15 amino acids. Unmatched junction bases numbered 4, after V lost 0 bases and J lost 6 bases. The CDR3 sequence is CASSLARRGAGELFF. The CDR3 DNA follows: TGTGCCAGCAGTTTAGCTCGACGGGGGGCCGGGGAGCTGTTTTTT.

This clonotype was found many times. The rearrangement uses TRBV5-1 and TRBJ2-2; 14 positions agree with TRBD2. This CDR3 comprises 17 residues. Germline V gene sequence: CDR1 SGHRS, CDR2 YFSETQ. V shed 3 bases, J shed 5 bases, and the junction held 6 bases outside the gene matches. The CDR3 coding sequence is TGCGCCAGCAGCTCCGGACTAGCGGGGGGCGGGACCGGGGAGCTGTTTTTT. Protein product: CASSSGLAGGGTGELFF.

The sample holds one count of this clonotype. A read error may explain this, as a much larger clone is one base away. The V call is TRBV28, the J call TRBJ2-2; maybe TRBD2 (7 bases). There are 18 residues in the CDR3. CDR1 and CDR2 (germline): MDHEN, SYDVKM. CDR3 residues: CASSLRFRGARNTEELFF. Written as DNA, the CDR3 is TGTGCCAGCAGTCTAAGGTTTCGGGGGGCGCGGAACACCGAGGAGCTGTTTTTT. The variable domain in full, with the rest retrieved from reference TRBV28 and TRBJ2-2, is DVKVTQSSRYLVKRTGEKVFLECVQDMDHENMFWYRQDPGLGLRLIYFSYDVKMKEKGDIPEGYSVSREKKERFSLILESASTNQTSMYLCASSLRFRGARNTEELFFGEGSRLTVL.

In regard to this clonotype: A much larger clone sits a single nucleotide away, making a read error possible. The rearrangement links TRBV3-1 to TRBJ2-5; no definite D call. The CDR3 is 13 amino acids. Trimming took 6 bases from V and 5 from J, leaving 13 bases between them. Germline V gene sequence: CDR1 LGHDT, CDR2 YNNKEL (reference sequence). In nucleotides, the CDR3 is TGTGCCAGCAGACAACCCGATGGGGAGACCCAGTACTTC. It encodes CASRQPDGETQYF.

The chain combines TRBV15 with TRBJ2-5; TRBD1 or TRBD2 may be the D gene (5 bases each). This CDR3 contains 16 residues. CDR1 LNHNV and CDR2 YYDKDF come from the germline V gene (reference sequence). V lost 1 base, J lost 0 bases, and 12 bases lay in between. This CDR3 is CATSRVRGSYQETQYF. The CDR3 DNA reads TGTGCCACCAGCAGAGTACGGGGCTCGTACCAAGAGACCCAGTACTTC.

Concerning this clonotype itself: A much bigger clone sits one base away, suggesting this may be a read error. This chain connects TRBV28 to TRBJ1-5, with D possibly TRBD1 on 5 matching bases. The CDR3 is made up of 12 amino acids. Trimming stripped 6 bases from V and 6 bases from J, with 9 bases between. Germline V lookup: CDR1 MDHEN, CDR2 SYDVKM. The CDR3 sequence is CASRQAGQPQHF. DNA for the CDR3: TGTGCCAGCAGACAGGCCGGTCAGCCCCAGCATTTT.

Notes on this clonotype: A much larger clone differs by one base, so this may be a read error. V is TRBV28 and J is TRBJ2-1; 14 nucleotides agree with TRBD2. Germline CDR1 is MDHEN and CDR2 is SYDVKM. Losses at the gene ends were 6 bases for V and 3 bases for J; bases not matched to a gene: 4. This CDR3 has 16 amino acids. The CDR3 DNA sequence: TGTGCCAGCAGCACGGGACTAGCGGGAGTCTACAATGAGCAGTTCTTC. Translating gives CASSTGLAGVYNEQFF.

The chain carries TRBV19 and TRBJ1-2; D is uncertain. The CDR3 totals 15 residues. The germline V gene encodes CDR1 LNHDA and CDR2 SQIVND (reference sequence). V dropped 9 bases and J dropped 2 bases, with 19 bases sitting between them. The CDR3 is CASIPSPQVNYGYTF. CDR3 DNA sequence: TGTGCCAGCATCCCGTCACCTCAGGTGAACTATGGCTACACCTTC.

The sample holds many counts of this clonotype. The chain recombines TRBV27 with TRBJ2-1; D gene unclear. The CDR3 length is 12 residues. V was pared by 3 bases and J by 7 bases, with 7 bases between. Germline V gene sequence: CDR1 MNHEY, CDR2 SMNVEV (reference sequence). This chain's CDR3 is CASSFLGNEQFF. The CDR3 coding sequence is TGTGCCAGCAGTTTTTTGGGGAATGAGCAGTTCTTC.

This clonotype was counted at least ten times. A read error may produce the germline difference seen at one junction end. This sequence joins TRBV12-3 or TRBV12-4 and TRBJ2-3, with D possibly being TRBD1 or TRBD2 (5 bases each). This CDR3 contains 11 residues. Written as DNA, the CDR3 is TGTGCCAGCAGTTTAGCCCGGGACCGCCAATTT. Translating it yields CASSLARDRQF.

The rearrangement uses TRBV20-1 and TRBJ2-7, with a tentative D call TRBD1 (6 bases). The CDR3 length is 12 residues. Looked up from germline, CDR1 is DFQATT and CDR2 is SNEGSKA (reference sequence). V was cut by 6 bases and J by 3 bases, with 12 bases left in between. The CDR3 sequence is CSATQGSYEQYF. CDR3 nucleotide sequence: TGCAGTGCCACCCAGGGGAGCTACGAGCAGTACTTC.

Of note for this clonotype: A single base separates this from a much larger clone, so it may be a read error. The V and J genes are TRBV6-1 and TRBJ2-1; D may match TRBD1 or TRBD2 (5 bases each). The CDR3 totals 16 residues. Germline V gives CDR1 MNHNS, CDR2 SASEGT. The V and J ends lost 6 bases and 3 bases respectively, with 18 bases between them. In DNA, the CDR3 is TGTGCCAGCAGCATAAGGGGCGGGCGTCGCTACAATGAGCAGTTCTTC. Protein sequence: CASSIRGGRRYNEQFF.

This clonotype was observed a handful of times. Lacking the conserved final phenylalanine or tryptophan, this CDR3 likely reflects a read error. Because the CDR3's place on the DNA is in doubt, the DNA is left out and the CDR3 is given as listed by TCRdb. The chain carries TRBV10-2 and TRBJ2-1; the table's D call, TRBD2, was not checked against the DNA. Per the germline V gene, CDR1 is WSHSY and CDR2 is SAAADI. The CDR3 region is 12 residues in length, termini included. CDR3 sequence: CASSDLAQQRLI.